This T cell receptor beta chain was retrieved from a study of blood T cell repertoires in COVID-19. Study as a whole: Donors in the United States, Italy and Spain gave samples during acute or convalescent COVID-19.

The germline V gene has CDR1 LGHDT and CDR2 YNNKEL (reference sequence). This CDR3 has 14 amino acids. Trimming cost V 6 bases and J 3 bases, with 15 bases left between them. In the original analysis: Estimates of nucleated cell counts were drawn from the amplification of reference gene primers. Clones were read by immunoSEQ multiplex PCR, and TCRdb kept only the in-frame ones, dropping some. That table is the source of V, J and clone size, and D and trimming were worked out from the DNA. The sample has some 180,000 clones, around four fifths seen once. The chain links TRBV3-1 (or the pseudogene TRBV3-2) to TRBJ2-7, with D maybe TRBD1 (5 bases). The receptor was derived from a woman of 80 years or more with COVID-19, enrolled during active disease. The specimen was peripheral blood. The CDR3 loop reads CASRNDKGNYEQYF. The CDR3 bases are TGTGCCAGCAGGAATGACAAGGGGAACTACGAGCAGTACTTC.